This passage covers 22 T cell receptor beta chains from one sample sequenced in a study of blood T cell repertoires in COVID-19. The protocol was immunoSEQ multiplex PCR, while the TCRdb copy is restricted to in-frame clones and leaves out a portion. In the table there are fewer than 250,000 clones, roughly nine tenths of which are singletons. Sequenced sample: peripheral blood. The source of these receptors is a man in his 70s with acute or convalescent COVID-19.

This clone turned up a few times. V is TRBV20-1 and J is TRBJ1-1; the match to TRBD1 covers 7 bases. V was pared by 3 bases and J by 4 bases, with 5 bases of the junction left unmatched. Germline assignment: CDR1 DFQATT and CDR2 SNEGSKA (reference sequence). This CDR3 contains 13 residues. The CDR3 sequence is CSASKGAGTEAFF. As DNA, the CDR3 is TGCAGTGCTAGTAAGGGGGCAGGCACTGAAGCTTTCTTT.

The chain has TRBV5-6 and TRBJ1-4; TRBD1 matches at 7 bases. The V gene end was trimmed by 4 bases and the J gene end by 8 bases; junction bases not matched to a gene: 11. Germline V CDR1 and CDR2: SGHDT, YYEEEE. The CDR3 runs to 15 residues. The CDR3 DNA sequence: TGTGCCAGCAGCCCGGCGACAGGGCGGGAAGAAAAACTGTTTTTT. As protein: CASSPATGREEKLFF.

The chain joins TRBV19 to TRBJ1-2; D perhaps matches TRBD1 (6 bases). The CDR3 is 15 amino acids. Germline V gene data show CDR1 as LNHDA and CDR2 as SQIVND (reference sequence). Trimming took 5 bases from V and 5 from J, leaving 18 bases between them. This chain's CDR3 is CASSPPQTGPYGYTF. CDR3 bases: TGTGCCAGTAGTCCCCCCCAGACAGGCCCATATGGCTACACCTTC.

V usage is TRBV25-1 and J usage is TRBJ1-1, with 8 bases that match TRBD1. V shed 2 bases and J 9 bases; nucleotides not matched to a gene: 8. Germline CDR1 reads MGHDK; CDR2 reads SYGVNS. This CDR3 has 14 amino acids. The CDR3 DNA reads TGTGCCAGCAGTGAAGGGTGGACAGGGACTAAAGCTTTCTTT. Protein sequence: CASSEGWTGTKAFF. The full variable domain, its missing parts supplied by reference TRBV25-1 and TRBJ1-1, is EADIYQTPRYLVIGTGKKITLECSQTMGHDKMYWYQQDPGMELHLIHYSYGVNSTEKGDLSSESTVSRIRTEHFPLTLESARPSHTSQYLCASSEGWTGTKAFFGQGTRLTVV.

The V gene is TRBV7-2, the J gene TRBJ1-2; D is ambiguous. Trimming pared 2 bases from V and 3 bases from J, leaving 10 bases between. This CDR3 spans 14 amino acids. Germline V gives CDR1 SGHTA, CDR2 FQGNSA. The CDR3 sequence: CASSLTAGDYGYTF. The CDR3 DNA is TGTGCCAGCAGCTTAACGGCCGGGGACTATGGCTACACCTTC. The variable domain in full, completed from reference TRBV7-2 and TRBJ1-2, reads GAGVSQSPSNKVTEKGKDVELRCDPISGHTALYWYRQSLGQGLEFLIYFQGNSAPDKSGLPSDRFSAERTGGSVSTLTIQRTQQEDSAVYLCASSLTAGDYGYTFGSGTRLTVV.

The CDR3 loop is CASSSTSGRDTQYF. The CDR3 DNA reads as TGTGCCAGCAGCTCAACTAGCGGGAGAGATACGCAGTATTTT. The rearrangement uses TRBV7-3 and TRBJ2-3; TRBD2 agrees at 11 bases. The CDR3 runs 14 residues. CDR1 SGHTA and CDR2 FQGTGA come from the germline V gene. J lost 5 bases, V lost 4 bases, and 2 bases had no gene match.

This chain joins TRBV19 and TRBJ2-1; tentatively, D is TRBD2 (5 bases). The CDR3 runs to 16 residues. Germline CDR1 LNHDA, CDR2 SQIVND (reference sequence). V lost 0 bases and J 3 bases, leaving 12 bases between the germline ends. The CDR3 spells CASSIDYPTIYNEQFF. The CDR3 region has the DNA TGTGCCAGTAGTATAGATTACCCGACTATCTACAATGAGCAGTTCTTC.

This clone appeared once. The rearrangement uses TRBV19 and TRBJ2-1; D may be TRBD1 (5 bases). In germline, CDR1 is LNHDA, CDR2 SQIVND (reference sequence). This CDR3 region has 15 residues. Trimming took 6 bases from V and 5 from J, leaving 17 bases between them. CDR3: CASRLWAGINNEQFF. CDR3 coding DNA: TGTGCCAGTAGATTATGGGCAGGGATCAACAATGAGCAGTTCTTC.

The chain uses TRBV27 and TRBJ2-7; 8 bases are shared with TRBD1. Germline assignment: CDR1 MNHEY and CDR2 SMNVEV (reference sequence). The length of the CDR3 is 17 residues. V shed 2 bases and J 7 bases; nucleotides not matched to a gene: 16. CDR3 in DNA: TGTGCCAGCAGTTTAGGGGCTGGGACAGGTCCCGCTGGGGAGCAGTACTTC. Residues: CASSLGAGTGPAGEQYF.

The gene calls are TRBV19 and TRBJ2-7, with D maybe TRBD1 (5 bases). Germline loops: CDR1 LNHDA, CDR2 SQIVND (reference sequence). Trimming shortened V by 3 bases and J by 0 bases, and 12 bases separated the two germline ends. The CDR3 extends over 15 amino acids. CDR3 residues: CASSIRTLSSYEQYF. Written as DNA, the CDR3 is TGTGCCAGTAGTATTAGGACACTTAGCTCCTACGAGCAGTACTTC.

For the CDR3, the DNA is TGTGCCAGCAGCGCCGGACTAGCTGGTAACATTCAGTACTTC. Residues: CASSAGLAGNIQYF. J is TRBJ2-4 and V is TRBV7-9, with TRBD2 identical over 8 bases. Unmatched junction bases numbered 7, after V lost 5 bases and J lost 7 bases. This CDR3 has 14 residues. Germline V gene data show CDR1 as SEHNR and CDR2 as FQNEAQ (reference sequence).

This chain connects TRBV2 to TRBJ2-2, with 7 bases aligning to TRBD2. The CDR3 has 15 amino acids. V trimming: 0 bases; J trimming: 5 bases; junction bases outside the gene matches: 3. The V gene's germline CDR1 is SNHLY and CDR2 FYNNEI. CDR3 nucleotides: TGTGCCAGCAGTGAAGCGTTGGGAGGGACCGGGGAGCTGTTTTTT. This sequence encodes CASSEALGGTGELFF.

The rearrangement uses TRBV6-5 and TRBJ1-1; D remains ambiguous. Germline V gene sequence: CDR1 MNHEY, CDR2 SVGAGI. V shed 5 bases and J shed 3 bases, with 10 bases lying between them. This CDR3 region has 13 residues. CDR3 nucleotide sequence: TGTGCCAGCAGTCCGGGTGACTACACTGAAGCTTTCTTT. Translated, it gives CASSPGDYTEAFF.

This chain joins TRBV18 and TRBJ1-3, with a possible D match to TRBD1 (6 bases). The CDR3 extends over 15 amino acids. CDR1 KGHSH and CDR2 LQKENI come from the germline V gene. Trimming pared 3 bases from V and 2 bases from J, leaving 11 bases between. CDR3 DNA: TGTGCCAGCTCACCTGGCCGGACAGCTGGAAACACCATATATTTT. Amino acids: CASSPGRTAGNTIYF.

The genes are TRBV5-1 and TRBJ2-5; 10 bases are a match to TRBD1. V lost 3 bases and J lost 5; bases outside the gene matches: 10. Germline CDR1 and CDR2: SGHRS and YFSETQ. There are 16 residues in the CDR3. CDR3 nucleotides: TGCGCCAGCAGCTGGGGACAGGGGCGTCGTAAGGAGACCCAGTACTTC. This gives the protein CASSWGQGRRKETQYF.

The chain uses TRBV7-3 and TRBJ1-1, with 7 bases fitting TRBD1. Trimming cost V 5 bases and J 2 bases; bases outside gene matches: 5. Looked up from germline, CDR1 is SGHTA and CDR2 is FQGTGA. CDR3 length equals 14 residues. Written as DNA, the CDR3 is TGTGCCAGCAGCCAGGGGGTTGGAAACACTGAAGCTTTCTTT. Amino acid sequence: CASSQGVGNTEAFF.

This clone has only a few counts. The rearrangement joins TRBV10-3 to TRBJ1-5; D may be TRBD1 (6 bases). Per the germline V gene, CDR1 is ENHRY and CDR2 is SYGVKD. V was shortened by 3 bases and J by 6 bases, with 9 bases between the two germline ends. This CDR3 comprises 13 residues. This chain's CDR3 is CAISDGGGQPQHF. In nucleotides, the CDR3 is TGTGCCATCAGTGATGGGGGCGGTCAGCCCCAGCATTTT.

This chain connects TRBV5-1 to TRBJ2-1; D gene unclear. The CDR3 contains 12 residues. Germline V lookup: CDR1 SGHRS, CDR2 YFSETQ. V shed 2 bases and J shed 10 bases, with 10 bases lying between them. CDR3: CASSFILEEQFF. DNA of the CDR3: TGCGCCAGCAGCTTTATTTTGGAGGAGCAGTTCTTC.

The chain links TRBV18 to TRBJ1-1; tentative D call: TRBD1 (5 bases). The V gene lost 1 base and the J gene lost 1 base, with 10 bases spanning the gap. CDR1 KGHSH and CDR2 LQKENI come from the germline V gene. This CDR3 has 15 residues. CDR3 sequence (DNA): TGTGCCAGCTCACCACGCTATGACAGGAACACTGAAGCTTTCTTT. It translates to CASSPRYDRNTEAFF.

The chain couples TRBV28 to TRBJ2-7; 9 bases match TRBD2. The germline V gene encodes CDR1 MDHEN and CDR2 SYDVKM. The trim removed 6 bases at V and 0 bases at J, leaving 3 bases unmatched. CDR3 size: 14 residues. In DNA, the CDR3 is TGTGCCAGCAGACCTAGCGGGACCTCCTACGAGCAGTACTTC. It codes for CASRPSGTSYEQYF.

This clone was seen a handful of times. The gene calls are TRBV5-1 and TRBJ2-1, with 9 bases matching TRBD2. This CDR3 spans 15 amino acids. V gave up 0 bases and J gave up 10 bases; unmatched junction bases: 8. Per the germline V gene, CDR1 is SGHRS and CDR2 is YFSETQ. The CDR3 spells CASSLAASGIREQFF. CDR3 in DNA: TGCGCCAGCAGCTTGGCGGCTAGCGGGATCAGGGAGCAGTTCTTC.

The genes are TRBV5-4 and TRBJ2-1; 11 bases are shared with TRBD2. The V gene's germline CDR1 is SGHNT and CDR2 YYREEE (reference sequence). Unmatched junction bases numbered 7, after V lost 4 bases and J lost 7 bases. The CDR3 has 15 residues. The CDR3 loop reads CASSRLAGFANEQFF. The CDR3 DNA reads TGTGCCAGCAGCCGACTAGCGGGATTCGCAAATGAGCAGTTCTTC.